This T cell receptor (beta chain) was recovered during a study of blood T cells in healthy people across ages. Whole-study findings and limits: Using unsorted PBMCs precluded a conclusive naive versus antigen-experienced comparison.

A J-beta primer mix and a sample-barcoded 5' primer were used in a second PCR of roughly 6 to 11 cycles. No fewer than 3 million CDR3-containing paired-end reads came from each sample. TCRdb reanalysed the 5' RACE reads using MiXCR and keeps one entry per CDR3 protein. The data contain 780,000 or so distinct CDR3 sequences, about 55% of them singletons. Comment on this clonotype: Antigen specificity is unknown.

Trimming took 7 bases from V and 7 from J, leaving 19 bases between them. The germline gives CDR1 KGHDR, CDR2 SFDVKD. CDR3 length: 15 residues. Isolation yielded PBMCs, at least 7 million per sample, in every case. Sequencing used blood. The V call is TRBV24-1, the J call TRBJ2-1, with D perhaps matching TRBD2 (6 bases). The sequence came from a man at least 80 years old in good health. CDR3 nucleotide sequence: TGTGCCACCAGGGGCACCCGGGCGGGATGGAATGAGCAGTTCTTC. It translates to CATRGTRAGWNEQFF.